These 10 T cell receptor beta chains share one sample of origin, sequenced in a study of T cell responses to AZD1222 COVID-19 vaccine. Clones were sequenced by immunoSEQ multiplex PCR, and TCRdb holds only the in-frame ones, with some missing. The repertoire holds 75,000 to 95,000 clones, about 91% seen once, with roughly 7% in the top ten. The sample was peripheral blood, taken on day 0 of MenACWY control vaccination. These receptors originate from an adult in good health.

The chain combines TRBV7-8 with TRBJ2-1; a possible D gene is TRBD1 (6 bases). V was shortened by 5 bases and J by 0 bases, with 14 bases between the two germline ends. This CDR3 is 16 amino acids long. Germline-derived CDR1 and CDR2 are SGHVS and FQNEAQ. CDR3 nucleotide sequence: TGTGCCAGCAGCGCAGGACAGTCGAGCTCCTACAATGAGCAGTTCTTC. Protein sequence: CASSAGQSSSYNEQFF. The variable domain in full, with the rest retrieved from reference TRBV7-8 and TRBJ2-1, is GAGVSQSPRYKVAKRGQDVALRCDPISGHVSLFWYQQALGQGPEFLTYFQNEAQLDKSGLPSDRFFAERPEGSVSTLKIQRTQQEDSAVYLCASSAGQSSSYNEQFFGPGTRLTVL.

The genes are TRBV10-3 and TRBJ2-3; D is uncertain. Trimming left V 4 bases short and J 6 bases short, with 11 bases between. The CDR3 has 13 amino acids. Germline CDR1 is ENHRY and CDR2 is SYGVKD. The CDR3, as DNA: TGTGCCATCAGTGCCGGCAGGCATGATACGCAGTATTTT. It codes for CAISAGRHDTQYF.

The chain has TRBV5-1 and TRBJ1-5; D is possibly TRBD1 (5 bases). The CDR3 totals 15 residues. Trimming pared 4 bases from V and 3 bases from J, leaving 14 bases between. Germline CDR1 SGHRS, CDR2 YFSETQ. This CDR3 reads CASSPGQVDNQPQHF. DNA of the CDR3: TGCGCCAGCAGCCCAGGACAAGTTGACAATCAGCCCCAGCATTTT.

Turning to this clone: The junction differs from germline at one of its ends, possibly a read error. This chain links TRBV28 with TRBJ1-3, with D tentatively TRBD1 (6 bases). This CDR3 comprises 16 residues. The germline V gene has CDR1 MDHEN and CDR2 SYDVKM. CDR3 loop: CASSLWGAPSENTIYF. The CDR3 DNA is TGTGCCAGCAGTTTGTGGGGGGCTCCCTCTGAAAACACCATATATTTT.

The chain carries TRBV19 and TRBJ2-7, with 13 positions matching TRBD2. With V trimmed by 5 bases and J by 2 bases, 0 bases remained unmatched. The germline CDR1 and CDR2 sequences are LNHDA and SQIVND (reference sequence). This CDR3 spans 14 amino acids. The CDR3 region is CASSGLAGAYEQYF. The CDR3 DNA is TGTGCCAGTAGTGGACTAGCGGGAGCCTACGAGCAGTACTTC.

The CDR3, as DNA: TGTGCCAGCAGCCCCAGGGGAATGAACCCCTACGAGCAGTACTTC. Protein sequence: CASSPRGMNPYEQYF. The V call is TRBV9, the J call TRBJ2-7; TRBD1 might be the D (6 bases). This CDR3 contains 15 residues. In germline, CDR1 is SGDLS, CDR2 YYNGEE. The V gene lost 4 bases and the J gene lost 2 bases, with 16 bases spanning the gap. Full variable domain (missing parts from reference TRBV9 and TRBJ2-7): DSGVTQTPKHLITATGQRVTLRCSPRSGDLSVYWYQQSLDQGLQFLIQYYNGEERAKGNILERFSAQQFPDLHSELNLSSLELGDSALYFCASSPRGMNPYEQYFGPGTRLTVT.

The rearrangement links TRBV9 to TRBJ2-1, with D perhaps matching TRBD2 (6 bases). The CDR3 is 14 residues long. Trimming shortened V by 4 bases and J by 4 bases, and 12 bases separated the two germline ends. The germline gives CDR1 SGDLS, CDR2 YYNGEE. Here the CDR3 reads CASSPLGGYNEQFF. Here the CDR3 DNA reads TGTGCCAGCAGCCCCCTCGGGGGATACAATGAGCAGTTCTTC.

The V gene is TRBV11-3, the J gene TRBJ2-6, with D possibly being TRBD1 (6 bases). Per germline, CDR1 SGHNT and CDR2 YENEEA. V was shortened by 2 bases and J by 0 bases, with 8 bases between the two germline ends. CDR3 size: 16 residues. This chain's CDR3 is CASSLTGSSGANVLTF. In DNA form, the CDR3 reads TGTGCCAGCAGCTTAACAGGGAGCTCTGGGGCCAACGTCCTGACTTTC.

This chain uses TRBV4-2 with TRBJ1-6; no firm D call. V lost 1 base and J lost 1, with 8 bases in between. This CDR3 is 16 amino acids long. The germline V gene has CDR1 LGHNA and CDR2 YNFKEQ. This chain's CDR3 is CASSQGEGSYNSPLHF. As DNA, the CDR3 is TGTGCCAGCAGCCAAGGCGAGGGATCCTATAATTCACCCCTCCACTTT.

V gene TRBV19 combines with J gene TRBJ1-5; D is undetermined. The CDR3 totals 14 residues. Germline-derived CDR1 and CDR2 are LNHDA and SQIVND (reference sequence). V was trimmed by 8 bases and J by 3 bases, leaving 14 bases between them. The CDR3 DNA sequence: TGTGCCAGTGCAAACCTTTCGCCCAATCAGCCCCAGCATTTT. It translates to CASANLSPNQPQHF.